Presented here are 31 T cell receptor beta chains from one specimen sequenced in a study of T-cell reconstitution after alpha-beta-depleted transplantation in children. During its preparation, the TCRbeta library received unique molecular identifiers. Via MiXCR, TCRdb re-called the PCR reads, giving one row per CDR3 protein. The table shows about 270,000 distinct CDR3 sequences, with 9.5% to 10% occurring only once. The starting material was PBMCs from the stem cell graft donor, obtained from the stem cell graft. The receptors stem from a human donor who donated a stem cell graft to a child with SCID.

This clonotype came up a few times. The chain recombines TRBV19 with TRBJ2-1; D uncertain. Germline CDR1 reads LNHDA; CDR2 reads SQIVND (reference sequence). The V end was cut by 7 bases, the J end by 0 bases, with 13 bases between. The CDR3 is 15 amino acids. The CDR3 protein is CASNNMGSSYNEQFF. The CDR3 region has the DNA TGTGCCAGTAATAATATGGGAAGCTCCTACAATGAGCAGTTCTTC.

The chain uses TRBV15 and TRBJ2-5; no clear D. The CDR3 is 15 residues long. Germline V gene lookup returns CDR1 LNHNV and CDR2 YYDKDF (reference sequence). V shed 0 bases and J shed 1 base, with 9 bases lying between them. The CDR3 DNA sequence: TGTGCCACCAGCAGAGATTGGCAGCTCCAAGAGACCCAGTACTTC. Its translation is CATSRDWQLQETQYF.

This clonotype was seen ten or more times. The rearrangement joins TRBV4-2 to TRBJ2-5, with TRBD2 matching 10 bases. The ends lost 5 bases at V and 3 bases at J; junction bases unmatched: 6. Germline lookup yields CDR1 LGHNA and CDR2 YNFKEQ. The CDR3 runs 15 residues. CDR3 loop: CASSERGGQEETQYF. Written as DNA, the CDR3 is TGTGCCAGCAGCGAGCGGGGGGGCCAAGAAGAGACCCAGTACTTC.

This clonotype was seen many times. This chain joins TRBV27 and TRBJ2-7; no clear D. Germline loops: CDR1 MNHEY, CDR2 SMNVEV (reference sequence). The V end was cut by 6 bases, the J end by 0 bases, with 15 bases between. CDR3 size: 15 residues. Here the CDR3 DNA reads TGTGCCAGCAGGCCCCTCGGCGGAAGCTCCTACGAGCAGTACTTC. This encodes CASRPLGGSSYEQYF.

The table lists this clonotype with many counts. In DNA form, the CDR3 reads TGCGCCAGCAGCTTGGTTAAGGCGATGAACACTGAAGCTTTCTTT. Protein: CASSLVKAMNTEAFF. V gene TRBV5-1 combines with J gene TRBJ1-1; D unresolved. This CDR3 contains 15 residues. Trimming shortened V by 0 bases and J by 0 bases, and 9 bases separated the two germline ends. The germline CDR1 and CDR2 sequences are SGHRS and YFSETQ.

The chain carries TRBV4-1 and TRBJ2-1, with TRBD2 identical over 9 bases. V gave up 2 bases and J gave up 8 bases; unmatched junction bases: 4. This CDR3 has 14 amino acids. Germline CDR1 reads MGHRA; CDR2 reads YSYEKL. The CDR3 coding sequence is TGCGCCAGCAGCCAAAGGGTAGCGGGGGATGAGCAGTTCTTC. This translates into CASSQRVAGDEQFF.

This clonotype has at least ten counts. The gene calls are TRBV3-1 and TRBJ2-1; weak D call: TRBD1 (6 bases). Germline V gene lookup returns CDR1 LGHDT and CDR2 YNNKEL (reference sequence). Between the trimmed V and J ends, which lost 2 bases and 10 bases, there was a span of 9 bases. This CDR3 spans 12 amino acids. CDR3 sequence reads: CASSQKRGEQFF. The CDR3, as DNA: TGTGCCAGCAGCCAAAAGAGGGGGGAGCAGTTCTTC.

V and J are TRBV5-1 and TRBJ1-5; the D gene is possibly TRBD1 (5 bases). Germline-derived CDR1 and CDR2 are SGHRS and YFSETQ. Trimming shortened V by 4 bases and J by 6 bases, and 11 bases separated the two germline ends. CDR3 length: 13 residues. CDR3 loop: CASSIPGTQPQHF. As DNA, the CDR3 is TGCGCCAGCAGCATCCCAGGGACTCAGCCCCAGCATTTT. The full variable domain, its missing parts supplied by reference TRBV5-1 and TRBJ1-5, is KAGVTQTPRYLIKTRGQQVTLSCSPISGHRSVSWYQQTPGQGLQFLFEYFSETQRNKGNFPGRFSGRQFSNSRSEMNVSTLELGDSALYLCASSIPGTQPQHFGDGTRLSIL.

The genes are TRBV7-9 and TRBJ1-2; no clear D gene. V dropped 5 bases and J dropped 7 bases, with 11 bases sitting between them. The germline gives CDR1 SEHNR, CDR2 FQNEAQ (reference sequence). The CDR3 extends over 12 amino acids. The CDR3 DNA sequence: TGTGCCAGCAGCACTCTCCGGAGTGGCTACACCTTC. Translating it yields CASSTLRSGYTF.

This clonotype was seen only a few times. This chain joins TRBV13 and TRBJ2-3; D perhaps matches TRBD1 (7 bases). This CDR3 is 15 amino acids long. The V and J ends lost 4 bases and 5 bases respectively, with 16 bases between them. Germline V gene lookup returns CDR1 PRHDT and CDR2 FYEKMQ (reference sequence). As DNA, the CDR3 is TGTGCCAGCAGCTCCCCCCCCAGGGGGGAAGATACGCAGTATTTT. It specifies CASSSPPRGEDTQYF.

The sample holds a few counts of this clonotype. The gene calls are TRBV5-6 and TRBJ2-5; D is possibly TRBD2 (5 bases). Germline values: CDR1 SGHDT, CDR2 YYEEEE. Trimming left V 1 base short and J 1 base short, with 11 bases between. The CDR3 has 15 amino acids. CDR3 loop: CASSLYGVPQETQYF. The CDR3 bases are TGTGCCAGCAGCTTGTACGGGGTACCCCAAGAGACCCAGTACTTC.

This clonotype was seen ten or more times. V is TRBV12-3 or TRBV12-4 and J is TRBJ2-3; D tentatively fits TRBD1 or TRBD2 (6 bases each). Trimming took off 5 bases at V and 3 bases at J, with 21 bases between the two ends. The CDR3 runs to 17 residues. The CDR3 DNA reads TGTGCCAGCAGTCCATACCCCGGGGGCTGGGGAACAGATACGCAGTATTTT. Translated, it gives CASSPYPGGWGTDTQYF.

The chain recombines TRBV9 with TRBJ2-5; 7 nucleotides agree with TRBD1. J lost 3 bases, V lost 2 bases, and 10 bases had no gene match. Germline-derived CDR1 and CDR2 are SGDLS and YYNGEE. This CDR3 has 16 amino acids. The CDR3 is CASSVDPGTAKETQYF. The CDR3 nucleotides are TGTGCCAGCAGCGTCGATCCCGGGACAGCTAAAGAGACCCAGTACTTC.

The gene calls are TRBV7-9 and TRBJ2-2; D is unresolved. CDR1 SEHNR and CDR2 FQNEAQ come from the germline V gene (reference sequence). The CDR3 is 13 residues long. Trimming shortened V by 4 bases and J by 4 bases, and 7 bases separated the two germline ends. The CDR3, as DNA: TGTGCCAGCAGCTCAATTAGCACCGGGGAGCTGTTTTTT. It codes for CASSSISTGELFF.

The chain recombines TRBV27 with TRBJ2-3, with 7 bases matching TRBD1. CDR3 length: 15 residues. Germline CDR1 and CDR2: MNHEY and SMNVEV (reference sequence). With V trimmed by 3 bases and J by 3 bases, 6 bases remained unmatched. The CDR3 nucleotides are TGTGCCAGCAGTTTGACAGGGTATCGGACAGATACGCAGTATTTT. It translates to CASSLTGYRTDTQYF.

This clonotype occurred a few times. J is TRBJ1-5 and V is TRBV5-1; D gene uncertain. CDR3 length: 15 residues. V lost 0 bases and J 0 bases, leaving 7 bases between the germline ends. Germline-derived CDR1 and CDR2 are SGHRS and YFSETQ. The CDR3 DNA reads TGCGCCAGCAGCTTGGACAATAATAGCAATCAGCCCCAGCATTTT. Encoded protein: CASSLDNNSNQPQHF.

The rearrangement joins TRBV11-1 to TRBJ2-1, with D perhaps TRBD2 (6 bases). The CDR3 runs 19 residues. Trimming removed 5 bases from V and 1 base from J, with 24 bases in between. CDR1 is SGHAT, CDR2 FQDESV, per germline (reference sequence). The CDR3 loop is CASSLSLPPGVRSYNEQFF. The CDR3 DNA reads TGTGCCAGCAGCCTATCCTTACCACCGGGGGTACGGTCCTACAATGAGCAGTTCTTC.

This clonotype was seen a few times. The chain recombines TRBV29-1 with TRBJ2-7; D remains ambiguous. The V gene lost 6 bases and the J gene lost 3 bases, with 12 bases spanning the gap. This CDR3 comprises 12 residues. Germline CDR1 and CDR2: SQVTM and ANQGSEA. The CDR3 protein is CSVRLIGYEQYF. CDR3 bases: TGCAGCGTCAGGTTGATTGGCTACGAGCAGTACTTC.

The chain joins TRBV5-1 to TRBJ2-3; 7 nucleotides line up with TRBD2. Germline CDR1 reads SGHRS; CDR2 reads YFSETQ. The CDR3 totals 14 residues. V shed 0 bases, J shed 4 bases, and the junction held 2 bases outside the gene matches. The CDR3 sequence is CASSLAGLADTQYF. In nucleotides, the CDR3 is TGCGCCAGCAGCTTGGCCGGACTAGCAGATACGCAGTATTTT.

This clonotype was counted ten times or more. The DNA of the CDR3 is TGTGCCAGCAGTTACTCGATGGGGGTAGGGGACCACTACAATGAGCAGTTCTTC. This gives the protein CASSYSMGVGDHYNEQFF. The chain couples TRBV6-5 to TRBJ2-1; TRBD1 or TRBD2 may be the D gene (5 bases each). The CDR3 runs 18 residues. Germline loops: CDR1 MNHEY, CDR2 SVGAGI. Trimming took 0 bases from V and 3 from J, leaving 18 bases between them.

This clonotype was seen at least ten times. The V call is TRBV12-3 or TRBV12-4, the J call TRBJ2-5; no definite D call. V dropped 8 bases and J dropped 8 bases, with 18 bases sitting between them. This CDR3 is 13 amino acids long. DNA of the CDR3: TGTGCCAGCTGTATAAGGACGGGCCTTACCCAGTACTTC. This translates into CASCIRTGLTQYF.

The sample holds a few counts of this clonotype. The chain employs TRBV6-1 and TRBJ1-1; D uncertain. CDR1 is MNHNS and CDR2 is SASEGT in the germline V gene. Trimming cost V 2 bases and J 0 bases, with 10 bases left between them. The CDR3 has 15 residues. CDR3 sequence: CASSEMAGLNTEAFF. Here the CDR3 DNA reads TGTGCCAGCAGTGAAATGGCAGGTCTGAACACTGAAGCTTTCTTT.

This clonotype appeared a few times. The chain carries TRBV9 and TRBJ1-6; D is uncertain. The CDR3 totals 15 residues. Trimming pared 7 bases from V and 7 bases from J, leaving 18 bases between. The germline gives CDR1 SGDLS, CDR2 YYNGEE. CDR3 protein: CASGLNGLSNSPLHF. CDR3 in DNA: TGTGCCAGCGGGTTGAACGGACTCTCCAATTCACCCCTCCACTTT.

This clonotype has a handful of counts. This sequence joins TRBV6-6 and TRBJ1-3; D gene ambiguous. The CDR3 has 13 amino acids. Trimming took off 0 bases at V and 8 bases at J, with 8 bases between the two ends. Germline CDR1 is MNHNY and CDR2 is SVGAGI (reference sequence). CDR3 bases: TGTGCCAGCAGTTACTCGAAACGACACACCATATATTTT. Amino acid sequence: CASSYSKRHTIYF.

The chain recombines TRBV12-3 or TRBV12-4 with TRBJ1-2, with D possibly being TRBD1 (5 bases). Trimming pared 5 bases from V and 4 bases from J, leaving 11 bases between. The CDR3 has 13 amino acids. The CDR3 protein is CASSRGRAYGYTF. CDR3 nucleotides: TGTGCCAGCAGTAGGGGTCGGGCCTATGGCTACACCTTC.

There are a few counts of this clonotype. The V call is TRBV5-1, the J call TRBJ2-7; possibly TRBD1 or TRBD2 for D (5 bases each). CDR3 length equals 14 residues. CDR1 and CDR2 from the germline V gene are SGHRS and YFSETQ. V was shortened by 2 bases and J by 5 bases, with 14 bases between the two germline ends. CDR3 protein: CASSFRPGAHEQYF. CDR3 bases: TGCGCCAGCAGCTTCCGCCCCGGGGCCCACGAGCAGTACTTC.

This clonotype appeared a few times. This chain links TRBV10-3 with TRBJ2-5, with D possibly being TRBD2 (6 bases). The length of the CDR3 is 13 residues. In germline, CDR1 is ENHRY, CDR2 SYGVKD. The V and J ends lost 9 bases and 0 bases respectively, with 11 bases between them. CDR3 amino acids: CAISRDYQETQYF. As DNA, the CDR3 is TGTGCCATATCCCGGGACTACCAAGAGACCCAGTACTTC.

This sequence joins TRBV18 and TRBJ2-7, with D unclear. CDR3 length: 16 amino acids. The ends were cut back, 3 bases at V and 0 bases at J, with 15 bases in the middle. Looked up from germline, CDR1 is KGHSH and CDR2 is LQKENI. CDR3 nucleotide sequence: TGTGCCAGCTCACCCGTTCCACTGTATGACTCCTACGAGCAGTACTTC. Translated, it gives CASSPVPLYDSYEQYF.

This clonotype came up many times. The chain employs TRBV2 and TRBJ1-6; 8 nucleotides align to TRBD1. Germline trimming cut 1 base from V and 13 bases from J; bases unmatched to any gene: 6. CDR1 is SNHLY, CDR2 FYNNEI, per germline. The CDR3 is 14 residues long. The CDR3 spells CASSEGTGRTPLHF. Here the CDR3 DNA reads TGTGCCAGCAGTGAAGGGACAGGGAGAACGCCCCTCCACTTT. The entire variable domain, with the rest obtained from reference TRBV2 and TRBJ1-6, is as follows: EPEVTQTPSHQVTQMGQEVILRCVPISNHLYFYWYRQILGQKVEFLVSFYNNEISEKSEIFDDQFSVERPDGSNFTLKIRSTKLEDSAMYFCASSEGTGRTPLHFGNGTRLTVT.

V is TRBV10-3 and J is TRBJ2-7, with 8 bases that match TRBD1. This CDR3 spans 13 amino acids. The germline gives CDR1 ENHRY, CDR2 SYGVKD. With 10 bases clipped from V and 4 bases from J, the junction kept 9 bases outside the gene matches. In DNA, the CDR3 is TGTGCCACAGGTGGACAGGGTATATACGAGCAGTACTTC. Translated: CATGGQGIYEQYF.

The rearrangement links TRBV10-3 to TRBJ2-7, with TRBD1 matching over 8 bases. CDR1 and CDR2 from the germline V gene are ENHRY and SYGVKD. CDR3 size: 13 residues. The trim removed 5 bases at V and 2 bases at J, leaving 2 bases unmatched. CDR3 DNA: TGTGCCATCAGTAGGACAGGGCCCTACGAGCAGTACTTC. It codes for CAISRTGPYEQYF.